This TCR beta chain came from a study of CD8+ T cells in alopecia areata (dated by TCRdb to between 2017 and 2018). Study-level background: In both human patients and the C3H/HeJ mouse model, the study applied high-throughput TCRbeta sequencing to look at T cell clonal expansion in alopecia areata. RNA was extracted with the PAXgene miRNA kit for fixed scalp, the miRNeasy kit for PBMCs, and the RNeasy kit for mouse skin. Human TCRbeta sequencing covered scalp tissue and sorted CD4+ and CD8+ peripheral blood T cells from patchy and totalis/universalis alopecia areata patients and healthy controls. TCRbeta CDR3 regions were amplified by immunoSEQ multiplex PCR using 35 Vbeta forward and 13 Jbeta reverse primers. Scalp clonality was compared among normal scalp (n=4), patchy alopecia areata scalp (n=8), and alopecia totalis/universalis scalp (n=8).

Receptor amplification or capture employed the immunoSEQ multiplex PCR assay. For TCR sequencing, RNA was extracted from every sample and reverse transcribed into cDNA to serve as template. SuperScript III was used for first-strand cDNA synthesis, primed with a 2:1 mix of oligo-dT and random hexamers. A synthetic immune receptor repertoire was used to assess amplification bias, and residual bias was removed computationally. In the authors' own workflow: After raw reads were preprocessed to remove errors, the CDR3 was defined following IMGT conventions as running from the conserved cysteine to phenylalanine. Clonality was computed as 1 minus the Shannon entropy, with the entropy normalized by log2 of the number of productive unique TCRs. CD4 or CD8 identity of scalp clones was inferred by cross-referencing scalp TCRbeta sequences with sorted blood CD4 and CD8 repertoires. TCRdb mirrors the immuneACCESS table, restricted to in-frame sequences. Some clones are absent from its copies; in checked studies, under half trace to an unresolved V gene, and the reason for the others is unknown. The V and J calls and clone size were taken over from that table, and D and trimming were inferred from the DNA. For this sample the table gives 50,000 to 80,000 clones, of which roughly 45% were detected only once. Jointly, the top ten make up about 51% of the sample.

The study at large found these results: Shared TCR sequences between patients were less evident than in mice, which may be partly attributable to HLA diversity in the patient population. Unlike mouse skin, where gammadelta T cells dominate, normal human skin contains resident alphabeta T cells that get sequenced too, which complicates analysis of the scalp TCR repertoire. Compared with normal scalp, lesional scalp had higher clonality and more expanded CD8+ clones, particularly in alopecia totalis/universalis, a pattern that suggests antigenic drive.

This clone has a single count. Its antigen remains unidentified. Per-base quality was not reported, and no clone a single base away is much larger than it. Lesional scalp punch biopsies and peripheral blood were obtained from alopecia areata patients. After PBMCs were isolated by density centrifugation and stained for CD3, CD4 and CD8, a FACSAria was used to sort CD4+ and CD8+ T cells. As part of a multicenter biomarker study, untreated alopecia areata patients were recruited. For about 5 biomarker-study patients, blood CD8+ T cells were further sorted into NKG2D-low and NKG2D-high fractions. The specimen was NKG2D-low CD8+ T cells sorted from blood. This sample's cell subset or site label indicates: sorted CD8+ NKG2D-low blood T cells. The sequence derives from a human donor with alopecia areata.

This receptor has the CDR3 CASSQDGASGAYNEQFF. Read as DNA, the sequence is TGCGCCAGCAGCCAAGATGGGGCTAGCGGGGCCTACAATGAGCAGTTCTTC. The chain links TRBV4-3 with TRBJ2-1, and TRBD2 aligns with 9 junction nucleotides. V loses 0 bases at its end and J loses 2 bases; junction bases beyond the gene matches: 5. There are 17 amino acids in the CDR3, from cysteine to phenylalanine inclusive. Only the CDR3 part of the read is kept: 51 bases, read in frame from the first base. CDR1 and CDR2 are read off the germline V gene as LGHNA and YSLEER.